A selection of T cell receptor beta chains follows, all from one sample in a study of T and B cells in COVID-19 patients. One entry per CDR3 protein results from TCRdb running MiXCR on the multiplex PCR reads. The sample consists of tens of thousands of distinct CDR3 sequences, around 30% of them appearing once. The material sequenced was blood. These receptors originate from a human donor who had recovered from COVID-19. Both conserved end residues are part of each CDR3. A D gene is named only where the DNA matches it firmly. A row's size may be missing; if present it is once, few, many or a size class.

D gene: -
V gene: TRBV20-1
J gene: TRBJ2-5
clone size: -
CDR3 DNA: TGCAGTGCTCCTCTTTCCAGTTTGAGAGAGACCCAGTACTTC
CDR3 protein: CSAPLSSLRETQYF

D gene: -
V gene: TRBV11-3
J gene: TRBJ2-5
clone size: -
CDR3 DNA: TGTGCCAGCAGCCAAGAACAGGGTCGGGTAGAGACCCAGTACTTC
CDR3 protein: CASSQEQGRVETQYF

D gene: TRBD1
V gene: TRBV27
J gene: TRBJ1-1
clone size: few
CDR3 DNA: TGTGCCAGCAGCCGGAAGACAGGGTGGGGGACTGAAGCTTTCTTT
CDR3 protein: CASSRKTGWGTEAFF

D gene: -
V gene: TRBV10-3
J gene: TRBJ2-3
clone size: many
CDR3 DNA: TGTGCCAGCTGGGCTCAGGGAGAGTTTGGCACAGATACGCAGTATTTT
CDR3 protein: CASWAQGEFGTDTQYF

D gene: -
V gene: TRBV6-4
J gene: TRBJ2-5
clone size: few
CDR3 DNA: TGTGCCAGCAGTGACGAGACGATCCAAGAGACCCAGTACTTC
CDR3 protein: CASSDETIQETQYF

D gene: -
V gene: TRBV5-5
J gene: TRBJ2-3
clone size: -
CDR3 DNA: TGTGCCAGCAGCTTGGAACCCGCCTATACAGATACGCAGTATTTT
CDR3 protein: CASSLEPAYTDTQYF

D gene: TRBD1
V gene: TRBV11-1
J gene: TRBJ2-5
clone size: -
CDR3 DNA: TGTGCCAGCAGCCCCGGGACAGGGGACCAAGAGACCCAGTACTTC
CDR3 protein: CASSPGTGDQETQYF

D gene: TRBD1
V gene: TRBV7-6
J gene: TRBJ2-7
clone size: -
CDR3 DNA: TGTGCCAGCAGCTCTACGACAGGGGTGACGTACTTC
CDR3 protein: CASSSTTGVTYF

D gene: -
V gene: TRBV20-1
J gene: TRBJ1-4
clone size: once
CDR3 DNA: TGCAGTGCTAGAGATCGGGTAGGCCATCCCAGACAACTGTTTTTT
CDR3 protein: CSARDRVGHPRQLFF

D gene: -
V gene: TRBV11-2
J gene: TRBJ2-3
clone size: few
CDR3 DNA: TGTGCCAGCAGCTTAGGGGGTAGCGGCACTAGCACAGATACGCAGTATTTT
CDR3 protein: CASSLGGSGTSTDTQYF

D gene: -
V gene: TRBV30
J gene: TRBJ1-5
clone size: few
CDR3 DNA: TGTGCCTGGAGTCCGGAGGGCAATCAGCCCCAGCATTTT
CDR3 protein: CAWSPEGNQPQHF

D gene: TRBD1
V gene: TRBV11-3
J gene: TRBJ2-7
clone size: -
CDR3 DNA: TGTGCCAGCACCTTCCGGGACAGCTCCTACGAGCAGTACTTC
CDR3 protein: CASTFRDSSYEQYF

D gene: -
V gene: TRBV28
J gene: TRBJ1-5
clone size: -
CDR3 DNA: TGTGCCAGTAAACAGGAAGATCAGCCCCAGCATTTT
CDR3 protein: CASKQEDQPQHF

D gene: TRBD1
V gene: TRBV6-5
J gene: TRBJ2-1
clone size: medium-sized
CDR3 DNA: TGTGCCAGCAGCCCTTTTTGGACAGGGGGAGGGAATGAGCAGTTCTTC
CDR3 protein: CASSPFWTGGGNEQFF

D gene: TRBD1
V gene: TRBV5-6
J gene: TRBJ2-7
clone size: -
CDR3 DNA: TGTGACAGCAGCTTGGGACAGGGGGCCACCTACGAGCAGTACTTC
CDR3 protein: CDSSLGQGATYEQYF

D gene: -
V gene: TRBV11-3
J gene: TRBJ2-5
clone size: -
CDR3 DNA: TGTGCCAGCAGCAGTAGGGGCCCGGGGGAGACCCAGTACTTC
CDR3 protein: CASSSRGPGETQYF

D gene: -
V gene: TRBV19
J gene: TRBJ1-2
clone size: -
CDR3 DNA: TGTGCCAGGCTATGGGGGACCAGGGTCGGCTACACCTTC
CDR3 protein: CARLWGTRVGYTF

D gene: TRBD1
V gene: TRBV5-1
J gene: TRBJ2-7
clone size: -
CDR3 DNA: TGCGCCAGCAGCCCCGGGACAGGGACCTACGAGCAGTACTTC
CDR3 protein: CASSPGTGTYEQYF

D gene: -
V gene: TRBV30
J gene: TRBJ1-3
clone size: few
CDR3 DNA: TGTGCCTGGAGTGTCGTCGGGACGCCTGGAAACACCATATATTTT
CDR3 protein: CAWSVVGTPGNTIYF

D gene: -
V gene: TRBV5-1
J gene: TRBJ2-5
clone size: -
CDR3 DNA: TGCGCCAGCAGCGGGGGCAGGGTGGAGGAGACCCAGTACTTC
CDR3 protein: CASSGGRVEETQYF

D gene: TRBD1
V gene: TRBV11-3
J gene: TRBJ2-7
clone size: many
CDR3 DNA: TGTGCCAGCAGCGTCAGGGGGCGTGAGAACGAGCAGTACTTC
CDR3 protein: CASSVRGRENEQYF

D gene: -
V gene: TRBV29-1
J gene: TRBJ1-1
clone size: many
CDR3 DNA: TGCAGCCATCTTCGGAACACTGAAGCTTTCTTT
CDR3 protein: CSHLRNTEAFF

D gene: TRBD2
V gene: TRBV11-2
J gene: TRBJ2-3
clone size: few
CDR3 DNA: TGTGCCAGCAGCTCCCGGGGGGTATTCACAGATACGCAGTATTTT
CDR3 protein: CASSSRGVFTDTQYF

D gene: -
V gene: TRBV19
J gene: TRBJ2-3
clone size: medium-sized
CDR3 DNA: TGTGCCAGTAGTGTATCGACGGTTTCTAGCACAGATACGCAGTATTTT
CDR3 protein: CASSVSTVSSTDTQYF

D gene: TRBD2
V gene: TRBV12-3/TRBV12-4
J gene: TRBJ2-1
clone size: few
CDR3 DNA: TGTGCCAGCAGTTTAGTGTCACTAGCGGGGACCTCCTACAATGAGCAGTTCTTC
CDR3 protein: CASSLVSLAGTSYNEQFF

D gene: TRBD1
V gene: TRBV27
J gene: TRBJ1-6
clone size: many
CDR3 DNA: TGTGCCAGCAGTTTGCTAAATGACAGGGGTAATTCACCCCTCCACTTT
CDR3 protein: CASSLLNDRGNSPLHF

D gene: TRBD1
V gene: TRBV30
J gene: TRBJ1-3
clone size: few
CDR3 DNA: TGTGCCCGAGGACAGGGATCTGGAAACACCATATATTTT
CDR3 protein: CARGQGSGNTIYF

D gene: TRBD1
V gene: TRBV6-5
J gene: TRBJ1-3
clone size: few
CDR3 DNA: TGTGCCAGCAGGGAAACAGGGGGCTCTGGAAACACCATATATTTT
CDR3 protein: CASRETGGSGNTIYF

D gene: TRBD2
V gene: TRBV30
J gene: TRBJ2-3
clone size: many
CDR3 DNA: TGTGCCTGGAGTGTACAGAGCGGGGGGGCAGATACGCAGTATTTT
CDR3 protein: CAWSVQSGGADTQYF

D gene: -
V gene: TRBV19
J gene: TRBJ2-7
clone size: -
CDR3 DNA: TGTGCCAGTAGGACCCGGGGGGCACCCTACGAGCAGTACTTC
CDR3 protein: CASRTRGAPYEQYF

D gene: TRBD1
V gene: TRBV28
J gene: TRBJ2-7
clone size: few
CDR3 DNA: TGTGCCAGCCCCCCGAGAGGACAGGGGGTATACGAGCAGTACTTC
CDR3 protein: CASPPRGQGVYEQYF

D gene: -
V gene: TRBV19
J gene: TRBJ2-3
clone size: medium-sized
CDR3 DNA: TGTGCCAGTAATACCGGGTCTAGCACAGATACGCAGTATTTT
CDR3 protein: CASNTGSSTDTQYF

D gene: -
V gene: TRBV19
J gene: TRBJ1-5
clone size: many
CDR3 DNA: TGTGCCAGTAGTATAGGGCAGGGTAGAGTAAGCAATCAGCCCCAGCATTTT
CDR3 protein: CASSIGQGRVSNQPQHF

D gene: TRBD1
V gene: TRBV5-1
J gene: TRBJ2-2
clone size: -
CDR3 DNA: TGCGCCAGCAGCATCCACAGGGGTGGGGGAAACACCGGGGAGCTGTTTTTT
CDR3 protein: CASSIHRGGGNTGELFF

D gene: -
V gene: TRBV24-1
J gene: TRBJ2-5
clone size: -
CDR3 DNA: TGTGCCACCAGTGGGGGTCCCCTGAAACAAGAGACCCAGTACTTC
CDR3 protein: CATSGGPLKQETQYF

D gene: TRBD1
V gene: TRBV15
J gene: TRBJ2-7
clone size: many
CDR3 DNA: TGTGCCACCAATGATCCCGGACAGGGGTCCCACGAGCAGTACTTC
CDR3 protein: CATNDPGQGSHEQYF

D gene: -
V gene: TRBV19
J gene: TRBJ2-1
clone size: medium-sized
CDR3 DNA: TGTGCCAGTAGTATTTTGGCGAGGAATGAGCAGTTCTTC
CDR3 protein: CASSILARNEQFF

D gene: -
V gene: TRBV5-4
J gene: TRBJ1-2
clone size: few
CDR3 DNA: TGTGCCAGCAACTTCCAAAGGGGCAATAACTATGGCTACACCTTC
CDR3 protein: CASNFQRGNNYGYTF

D gene: -
V gene: TRBV6-1
J gene: TRBJ1-2
clone size: many
CDR3 DNA: TGTGCCAGCAGTGAACAAGGATTCGATGGCTACACCTTC
CDR3 protein: CASSEQGFDGYTF

D gene: -
V gene: TRBV6-1
J gene: TRBJ2-1
clone size: -
CDR3 DNA: TGTGCCAGCAGTGAAAGTGGGGGGGCCGGGTGGGATGAGCAGTTCTTC
CDR3 protein: CASSESGGAGWDEQFF

D gene: -
V gene: TRBV30
J gene: TRBJ2-6
clone size: medium-sized
CDR3 DNA: TGTGCCAGACAAAAGGCTGGGGCCAACGTCCTGACTTTC
CDR3 protein: CARQKAGANVLTF

D gene: TRBD1
V gene: TRBV27
J gene: TRBJ2-1
clone size: -
CDR3 DNA: TGTGCCAGCAGTACCCCTCGGGACAGGGTTTTCTACAATGAGCAGTTCTTC
CDR3 protein: CASSTPRDRVFYNEQFF

D gene: -
V gene: TRBV27
J gene: TRBJ1-5
clone size: many
CDR3 DNA: TGTGCCAGCAGTTACAACGGTCAGCCCCAGCATTTT
CDR3 protein: CASSYNGQPQHF

D gene: TRBD1
V gene: TRBV19
J gene: TRBJ1-4
clone size: medium-sized
CDR3 DNA: TGTGCCAGCCGAGGGGACAGTAGGATCCAGGAACTGTTTTTT
CDR3 protein: CASRGDSRIQELFF

D gene: TRBD2
V gene: TRBV20-1
J gene: TRBJ2-2
clone size: -
CDR3 DNA: TGCAGTGCTAGAGATGATACGCGGGGGGCCACCGGGGAGCTGTTTTTT
CDR3 protein: CSARDDTRGATGELFF

D gene: -
V gene: TRBV30
J gene: TRBJ1-6
clone size: medium-sized
CDR3 DNA: TGTGCCAGAGGGCAGACAGTCTTAAATTCACCCCTCCACTTT
CDR3 protein: CARGQTVLNSPLHF

D gene: TRBD2
V gene: TRBV7-2
J gene: TRBJ2-1
clone size: -
CDR3 DNA: TGTGCCAGCAGCTTATTCCTTAGCGGGGGGAGGAATGAGCAGTTCTTC
CDR3 protein: CASSLFLSGGRNEQFF

D gene: -
V gene: TRBV6-5
J gene: TRBJ2-2
clone size: many
CDR3 DNA: TGTGCCAGCTCCCTGAACGGGGGCACCGGGGAGCTGTTTTTT
CDR3 protein: CASSLNGGTGELFF

D gene: -
V gene: TRBV15
J gene: TRBJ2-2
clone size: many
CDR3 DNA: TGTGCCACCAGCAGAGGGAGGGGGCACAACACCGGGGAGCTGTTTTTT
CDR3 protein: CATSRGRGHNTGELFF

D gene: TRBD1
V gene: TRBV12-3/TRBV12-4
J gene: TRBJ2-7
clone size: -
CDR3 DNA: TGTGCCAGCAGTCGACAGGGTGGGGTGCAGTACTTC
CDR3 protein: CASSRQGGVQYF

D gene: TRBD1
V gene: TRBV6-5
J gene: TRBJ1-6
clone size: few
CDR3 DNA: TGTGCCAGCAGTTACTCGAAGGACAGGGCTTATAATTCACCCCTCCACTTT
CDR3 protein: CASSYSKDRAYNSPLHF

D gene: -
V gene: TRBV6-5
J gene: TRBJ2-7
clone size: -
CDR3 DNA: TGTGCCAGCAGTTACTCCCCGATGGGAGACTACGAGCAGTACTTC
CDR3 protein: CASSYSPMGDYEQYF

D gene: -
V gene: TRBV30
J gene: TRBJ1-3
clone size: few
CDR3 DNA: TGTGCCTGGAGCTCTACATACTCTGGAAACACCATATATTTT
CDR3 protein: CAWSSTYSGNTIYF

D gene: -
V gene: TRBV10-2
J gene: TRBJ1-6
clone size: few
CDR3 DNA: TGTGCCATCAGTGATTCGGGGGGCCAGAGCTCCTATAATTCACCCCTCCACTTT
CDR3 protein: CAISDSGGQSSYNSPLHF

D gene: -
V gene: TRBV7-2
J gene: TRBJ2-5
clone size: -
CDR3 DNA: TGTGCCAGCAGCCCGCGGGGGCTCCCGGAGACCCAGTACTTC
CDR3 protein: CASSPRGLPETQYF